The present TCR beta chain was sequenced within a study of cytomegalovirus exposure and HLA in healthy donors. Study context: According to later analysis, the same platform produced the 120 or so validation and several hundred first-cohort repertoires.

Here immunoSEQ multiplex PCR was the method, and the copy in TCRdb shows in-frame clones only, minus some. The sample consists of roughly 60,000 clones, 75% to 95% of them appearing once. Germline values: CDR1 MDHEN, CDR2 SYDVKM. The CDR3 length is 14 residues. V lost 9 bases and J lost 4, with 16 bases in between. Study-level findings and limits: Reported performance of the classifier showed diagnosis of cytomegalovirus status with high specificity and sensitivity. Researchers counted approximately 160 TCR beta chains as cytomegalovirus-associated. Despite most TCR sequences being rare, some public TCRs occurred in many donors.

Comment on this clone: Its antigen is currently unknown.

The specimen was PBMCs. V usage is TRBV28 and J usage is TRBJ1-5, with D possibly matching TRBD1 (6 bases). The TCR comes from a young woman in good health and CMV-seronegative. The CDR3 DNA reads as TGTGCCAGTCTTCACGGGACACATAATCAGCCCCAGCATTTT. Encoded protein: CASLHGTHNQPQHF.